This T cell receptor beta chain was recovered during a study of T cells in Graves' hyperthyroidism and ophthalmopathy. Patients were excluded because of uncontrolled infection, other autoimmune disease, pregnancy or lactation. The diagnostic basis comprised clinical symptoms, serum thyroxine and TRAb, thyroid ultrasound and orbital computed tomography. Around 9.9 ml of fresh peripheral blood supplied the PBMCs. Amplification yielded TCR beta CDR3 regions, with RNA transcripts as the source. With the HTBI primer set, the TCR CDR3 went through a first round of RT-PCR. In TCRdb, the multiplex PCR reads were re-called with MiXCR into one record per CDR3 protein. The sample consists of more than 300,000 distinct CDR3 sequences, 17% of them appearing once. Sample: blood. The TCR sequence derives from a woman in her twenties or thirties with Graves' hyperthyroidism that later progressed to Graves' ophthalmopathy.

CDR3 DNA sequence: TGTGCCAGCAGTCGGTGGGGTAGTGGCAATCAGCCCCAGCATTTT. Translating gives CASSRWGSGNQPQHF. The chain links TRBV2 to TRBJ1-5; D uncertain. Germline V CDR1 and CDR2: SNHLY, FYNNEI. This CDR3 is 15 amino acids long. V was pared by 5 bases and J by 2 bases, with 13 bases between. Complete variable domain (other parts from reference TRBV2 and TRBJ1-5): EPEVTQTPSHQVTQMGQEVILRCVPISNHLYFYWYRQILGQKVEFLVSFYNNEISEKSEIFDDQFSVERPDGSNFTLKIRSTKLEDSAMYFCASSRWGSGNQPQHFGDGTRLSIL.